The 12 T cell receptor beta chains below come from one sample, sequenced in a study of neurological immune-mediated disorders. TCRdb re-called the 5' RACE reads through MiXCR, storing one row per CDR3 protein. The sample has under 70,000 distinct CDR3 sequences; around 3.5% are singletons. Sequenced material: PBMCs. These receptor sequences come from a woman aged 25 to 39 with multiple sclerosis.

In this sample, this clonotype turned up many times. The rearrangement joins TRBV7-6 to TRBJ1-6; D unresolved. The V gene lost 0 bases and the J gene lost 6 bases, with 9 bases spanning the gap. The CDR3 runs to 15 residues. Germline loops: CDR1 SGHVS, CDR2 FNYEAQ. CDR3 bases: TGTGCCAGCAGCTTAGCAGGGAACAGTAATTCACCCCTCCACTTT. Protein sequence: CASSLAGNSNSPLHF.

This clonotype has only a few counts. This sequence may be a read error, since a much larger clone differs from it by one base. The V gene is TRBV20-1, the J gene TRBJ2-4; 12 bases fit TRBD2. CDR3 length: 16 amino acids. Germline V gene data show CDR1 as DFQATT and CDR2 as SNEGSKA (reference sequence). V lost 4 bases, J lost 2 bases, and 6 bases stayed unmatched. CDR3 bases: TGCAGTGCTATACCGACTAGCGGGAGAACCAAAAACATTCAGTACTTC. This encodes CSAIPTSGRTKNIQYF.

This clonotype was counted at least ten times. The chain combines TRBV7-2 with TRBJ2-7; D is possibly TRBD2 (7 bases). V dropped 0 bases and J dropped 2 bases, with 11 bases sitting between them. The CDR3 consists of 15 residues. Germline-derived CDR1 and CDR2 are SGHTA and FQGNSA. CDR3 DNA sequence: TGTGCCAGCAGCTTAGCGGGAGGGGGTACCTACGAGCAGTACTTC. Translated: CASSLAGGGTYEQYF.

The chain is built from TRBV12-3 or TRBV12-4 and TRBJ1-6; unclear D gene. CDR3 length: 15 amino acids. Trimming stripped 3 bases from V and 3 bases from J, with 9 bases between. The CDR3 reads CASSFWAFYNSPLHF. The CDR3 DNA is TGTGCCAGCAGTTTTTGGGCCTTCTATAATTCACCCCTCCACTTT.

About this clonotype: It may be a read error: a sequence one base away is much more abundant. This chain joins TRBV7-6 and TRBJ2-3; D is perhaps TRBD1 or TRBD2 (5 bases each). The CDR3 has 15 amino acids. The germline CDR1 and CDR2 sequences are SGHVS and FNYEAQ. Trimming shortened V by 1 base and J by 4 bases, and 12 bases separated the two germline ends. The CDR3 DNA reads as TGTGCCAGCAGCTTAGATGTGGGGACCGCAGATACGCAGTATTTT. Its translation is CASSLDVGTADTQYF.

This clonotype showed up many times. The chain recombines TRBV20-1 with TRBJ2-3; 8 bases are a match to TRBD2. Germline V CDR1 and CDR2: DFQATT, SNEGSKA (reference sequence). With V trimmed by 6 bases and J by 4 bases, 9 bases remained unmatched. The CDR3 totals 14 residues. The CDR3 coding sequence is TGCAGTGCCTACAGCGGGGGCCCCCCAGATACGCAGTATTTT. It codes for CSAYSGGPPDTQYF.

The J gene is TRBJ1-1, the V gene TRBV20-1, with D possibly TRBD1 on 6 matching bases. The V gene's germline CDR1 is DFQATT and CDR2 SNEGSKA (reference sequence). The CDR3 extends over 14 amino acids. The V end lost 3 bases, the J end lost 0 bases, and 11 bases lay between the germline ends. CDR3: CSASRQGMNTEAFF. CDR3 nucleotides: TGCAGTGCTAGCCGGCAGGGGATGAACACTGAAGCTTTCTTT.

This clonotype has a count of ten or more. V is TRBV7-6 and J is TRBJ1-1; D may be TRBD1 (6 bases). The ends were cut back, 1 base at V and 4 bases at J, with 16 bases in the middle. The CDR3 has 16 amino acids. CDR1 is SGHVS and CDR2 is FNYEAQ in the germline V gene. The CDR3 region has the DNA TGTGCCAGCAGCTTAGGTACGGGGGCTGAGGGCACTGAAGCTTTCTTT. Protein product: CASSLGTGAEGTEAFF.

The sample holds many counts of this clonotype. CDR3 amino acids: CSAPLNGQALEQYF. CDR3 coding DNA: TGCAGTGCTCCTCTGAACGGCCAGGCTCTCGAGCAGTACTTC. The chain carries TRBV20-1 and TRBJ2-7; D call uncertain. The CDR3 spans 14 residues. Germline CDR1 is DFQATT and CDR2 is SNEGSKA (reference sequence). V lost 5 bases, J lost 6 bases, and 20 bases lay in between.

Ten or more counts support this clonotype. V is TRBV12-3 or TRBV12-4 and J is TRBJ2-7, with D unresolved. The CDR3 spans 17 residues. Trimming took 8 bases from V and 0 from J, leaving 23 bases between them. In DNA form, the CDR3 reads TGTGCCAGCTTCCTCGGCGGTTTGGGCTCAACCTCCTACGAGCAGTACTTC. It translates to CASFLGGLGSTSYEQYF.

This clonotype was counted at least ten times. In DNA, the CDR3 is TGCGCCAGCAGCTTGGACAGGTCACCCTACAATGAGCAGTTCTTC. The encoded protein is CASSLDRSPYNEQFF. This chain joins TRBV5-1 and TRBJ2-1; a weak D match, TRBD1 (5 bases). The CDR3 has 15 residues. CDR1 SGHRS and CDR2 YFSETQ come from the germline V gene. Trimming shortened V by 0 bases and J by 2 bases, and 9 bases separated the two germline ends.

The CDR3 region has the DNA TGCGCCAGCAGCTTGGCTACCAGTTACGATGAGCAGTTCTTC. This translates into CASSLATSYDEQFF. The rearrangement joins TRBV5-1 to TRBJ2-1; D is uncertain. The CDR3 covers 14 residues. V lost 0 bases to trimming and J lost 8 bases, with 12 bases between them. Germline lookup yields CDR1 SGHRS and CDR2 YFSETQ.